The 24 T cell receptor beta chains presented below share a single source sample, sequenced in a study of T cells in Graves' hyperthyroidism and ophthalmopathy. It was RNA transcripts that yielded the amplified TCR beta CDR3 regions. An initial round of RT-PCR targeting the TCR CDR3 relied on the HTBI primer set. TCRdb fed the multiplex PCR reads into MiXCR, producing one record per CDR3 protein. The sample lists about 350,000 distinct CDR3 sequences; less than 20% were seen once. Sequencing was performed on blood. The receptors shown here come from a woman aged 40 to 50 with Graves' ophthalmopathy.

This clonotype was counted at least ten times. J is TRBJ1-2 and V is TRBV12-5; TRBD1 matches 7 bases. J lost 5 bases, V lost 6 bases, and 6 bases had no gene match. Germline CDR1 reads LGHNT; CDR2 reads FRNRAP. The CDR3 consists of 13 residues. The CDR3 DNA reads TGTGCTAGTGGGACCGGGACAGCTTATGGCTACACCTTC. This encodes CASGTGTAYGYTF.

CDR3 DNA: TGTGCTAGTGCCCCGGACAGGGCCGAGCAGTACTTC. Encoded protein: CASAPDRAEQYF. V is TRBV12-5 and J is TRBJ2-7, with 8 bases fitting TRBD1. Germline lookup yields CDR1 LGHNT and CDR2 FRNRAP. The V segment lost 7 bases and the J segment 6 bases; nucleotides outside the gene matches: 5. CDR3 size: 12 residues.

This clonotype was seen repeatedly, ten times or more. CDR3 DNA: TGTGCCACCACGGGACTACCGAGCACAGATACGCAGTATTTT. Its translation is CATTGLPSTDTQYF. The chain is built from TRBV7-8 and TRBJ2-3, with TRBD2 identical over 7 bases. CDR3 length: 14 residues. The V and J ends lost 10 bases and 0 bases, in that order; junction bases with no gene match: 7. The germline gives CDR1 SGHVS, CDR2 FQNEAQ.

The chain recombines TRBV19 with TRBJ1-1, with D perhaps matching TRBD1 (6 bases). V dropped 3 bases and J dropped 6 bases, with 17 bases sitting between them. CDR3 length: 15 amino acids. The germline gives CDR1 LNHDA, CDR2 SQIVND (reference sequence). CDR3 sequence: CASSIEQGTLPEAFF. The CDR3 DNA reads as TGTGCCAGTAGTATTGAGCAGGGGACCCTCCCTGAAGCTTTCTTT.

This clonotype has ten or more counts. The rearrangement joins TRBV7-3 to TRBJ1-1; maybe TRBD1 (5 bases). V gave up 3 bases and J gave up 7 bases, with 18 bases separating them. CDR1 is SGHTA, CDR2 FQGTGA, per germline. The CDR3 loop spans 15 amino acids. CDR3 in amino acids: CASSLGAGTTDEAFF. CDR3 nucleotide sequence: TGTGCCAGCAGCTTGGGTGCGGGGACGACCGATGAAGCTTTCTTT.

Many counts were recorded for this clonotype. This sequence joins TRBV2 and TRBJ1-3; D unclear. The germline V gene encodes CDR1 SNHLY and CDR2 FYNNEI. The CDR3 length is 11 residues. The ends were cut back, 10 bases at V and 2 bases at J, with 6 bases in the middle. CDR3 nucleotides: TGTGCCATCGACACTGGAAACACCATATATTTT. It translates to CAIDTGNTIYF.

CDR3 nucleotide sequence: TGTGCTAGTGGTCCCAGTCCGACAGCCTACGAGCAGTACTTC. Its protein product is CASGPSPTAYEQYF. The V call is TRBV12-5, the J call TRBJ2-7, with D tentatively TRBD1 (5 bases). Trimming shortened V by 5 bases and J by 2 bases, and 13 bases separated the two germline ends. This CDR3 comprises 14 residues. Germline assignment: CDR1 LGHNT and CDR2 FRNRAP.

This clonotype was recorded at least ten times. The rearrangement links TRBV28 to TRBJ2-7; 8 positions match TRBD2. CDR1 MDHEN and CDR2 SYDVKM come from the germline V gene. The CDR3 is 17 residues long. V was clipped by 5 bases and J by 4 bases; unmatched bases: 16. Here the CDR3 DNA reads TGTGCCAGCAGTACTCCCGGGGGGGGCCCGCTGACTTACGAGCAGTACTTC. Its protein product is CASSTPGGGPLTYEQYF.

This clonotype has ten or more counts. The chain employs TRBV27 and TRBJ1-2; weak D call: TRBD1 (5 bases). Germline CDR1 reads MNHEY; CDR2 reads SMNVEV (reference sequence). The CDR3 spans 16 residues. With 3 bases removed from V and 4 bases from J, the gap between germline ends came to 18 bases. The CDR3 region is CASSLGPAGLGYGYTF. CDR3 coding DNA: TGTGCCAGCAGTTTGGGGCCGGCGGGGTTGGGCTATGGCTACACCTTC.

This clonotype was detected ten times or more. This chain joins TRBV28 and TRBJ2-2, with 8 bases aligning to TRBD1. This CDR3 comprises 13 residues. The junction had 2 bases not matched to a gene; V was cut back by 10 bases and J by 1 base. Germline CDR1 MDHEN, CDR2 SYDVKM. The CDR3 sequence is CATGTGNTGELFF. The DNA for the CDR3 is TGTGCCACCGGGACAGGGAACACCGGGGAGCTGTTTTTT.

This clonotype occurred many times. The V call is TRBV12-3 or TRBV12-4, the J call TRBJ2-5, with D perhaps TRBD2 (6 bases). The CDR3 covers 14 residues. Trimming removed 5 bases from V and 7 bases from J, with 17 bases in between. CDR3 sequence reads: CASSPRGWVGTQYF. As DNA, the CDR3 is TGTGCCAGCAGTCCTCGGGGGTGGGTCGGGACCCAGTACTTC.

This clonotype was seen ten or more times. CDR3 coding DNA: TGTGCCAGCAGTTCGACAGTAAATAGAAACACCATATATTTT. Encoded protein: CASSSTVNRNTIYF. This chain connects TRBV28 to TRBJ1-3; D is possibly TRBD1 (5 bases). Germline loops: CDR1 MDHEN, CDR2 SYDVKM. Trimming took off 4 bases at V and 5 bases at J, with 12 bases between the two ends. This CDR3 contains 14 residues.

This clonotype was detected ten times or more. The V gene is TRBV11-2, the J gene TRBJ2-7, with 9 bases lining up with TRBD2. Germline V gene data show CDR1 as SGHAT and CDR2 as FQNNGV. The CDR3 consists of 16 residues. V lost 5 bases, J lost 2 bases, and 10 bases stayed unmatched. The CDR3: CASSLLRLAGTYEQYF. The CDR3 DNA reads TGTGCCAGCAGCCTCCTTCGCCTAGCGGGAACCTACGAGCAGTACTTC.

This clonotype was seen at least ten times. V gene TRBV28 combines with J gene TRBJ2-5; D remains ambiguous. The CDR3 is 11 amino acids. With 5 bases removed from V and 3 bases from J, the gap between germline ends came to 4 bases. Germline V CDR1 and CDR2: MDHEN, SYDVKM. CDR3 protein: CASSAEETQYF. The CDR3 nucleotides read TGTGCCAGCAGTGCCGAAGAGACCCAGTACTTC.

At least ten counts were recorded for this clonotype. The rearrangement joins TRBV28 to TRBJ1-1; the match to TRBD1 covers 11 bases. Germline CDR1 reads MDHEN; CDR2 reads SYDVKM. CDR3 length: 15 residues. After removal of 2 bases from V and 7 bases from J, the junction contained 6 bases not matched to a gene. CDR3 sequence reads: CASSLGQGALGEAFF. The CDR3 DNA sequence: TGTGCCAGCAGTTTAGGACAGGGGGCTTTGGGTGAAGCTTTCTTT.

The rearrangement joins TRBV19 to TRBJ1-1; D may be TRBD1 (5 bases). Germline V lookup: CDR1 LNHDA, CDR2 SQIVND (reference sequence). The germline V and J ends were trimmed by 7 bases and 11 bases, with 20 bases remaining between them. The CDR3 runs 13 residues. The CDR3 DNA follows: TGTGCCAGTAAACATGGGGACGCACAGCCCGCTTTCTTT. Translating gives CASKHGDAQPAFF.

This clonotype was observed many times. The gene calls are TRBV20-1 and TRBJ2-7, with D possibly TRBD2 on 5 matching bases. The CDR3 sequence is 11 residues long. The germline gives CDR1 DFQATT, CDR2 SNEGSKA (reference sequence). The V gene lost 3 bases and the J gene lost 4 bases, with 7 bases spanning the gap. CDR3 region: CSASREYEQYF. The CDR3 DNA is TGCAGTGCTAGTCGGGAATACGAGCAGTACTTC.

In its sample, this clonotype was seen many times. The chain carries TRBV28 and TRBJ1-2; D gene ambiguous. The CDR3 has 12 amino acids. Germline CDR1 MDHEN, CDR2 SYDVKM. Trimming removed 7 bases from V and 4 bases from J, with 10 bases in between. The CDR3 spells CASKGSLYGYTF. DNA of the CDR3: TGTGCCAGCAAAGGGAGTCTCTATGGCTACACCTTC.

This clonotype was picked up many times. The chain joins TRBV11-2 to TRBJ2-7; 9 bases line up with TRBD2. Per the germline V gene, CDR1 is SGHAT and CDR2 is FQNNGV. The J segment lost 3 bases and the V segment lost 5 bases, leaving 5 bases of the junction unmatched. There are 14 residues in the CDR3. The CDR3 spells CASSRGTSFYEQYF. In nucleotides, the CDR3 is TGTGCCAGCAGCCGAGGGACTAGCTTCTACGAGCAGTACTTC. Full variable domain (missing parts from reference TRBV11-2 and TRBJ2-7): EAGVAQSPRYKIIEKRQSVAFWCNPISGHATLYWYQQILGQGPKLLIQFQNNGVVDDSQLPKDRFSAERLKGVDSTLKIQPAKLEDSAVYLCASSRGTSFYEQYFGPGTRLTVT.

Many counts were recorded for this clonotype. The CDR3 DNA follows: TGTGCCAGCAGTTTAATTAATCCAGGGGTGACTGAAGCTTTCTTT. Encoded protein: CASSLINPGVTEAFF. The chain carries TRBV27 and TRBJ1-1, with TRBD1 as a possible D gene (6 bases). CDR1 MNHEY and CDR2 SMNVEV come from the germline V gene (reference sequence). V was cut by 2 bases and J by 5 bases, with 15 bases left in between. The CDR3 is made up of 15 amino acids.

This clonotype was seen many times. This chain joins TRBV12-3 or TRBV12-4 and TRBJ2-2, with D uncertain. V was shortened by 3 bases and J by 3 bases, with 14 bases between the two germline ends. This CDR3 spans 16 amino acids. This CDR3 reads CASSFVATVYTGELFF. Written as DNA, the CDR3 is TGTGCCAGCAGTTTTGTGGCGACGGTATACACCGGGGAGCTGTTTTTT.

This clonotype showed up many times. The genes are TRBV6-5 and TRBJ2-7; 7 nucleotides agree with TRBD1. This CDR3 spans 18 amino acids. Unmatched junction bases numbered 13, after V lost 2 bases and J lost 0 bases. CDR1 MNHEY and CDR2 SVGAGI come from the germline V gene. CDR3 DNA sequence: TGTGCCAGCAGTTACCGGCGCCCAGACAGGGCAGGCTCCTACGAGCAGTACTTC. This sequence encodes CASSYRRPDRAGSYEQYF.

This clonotype was seen many times. This chain links TRBV27 with TRBJ1-2; weak D call: TRBD1 (5 bases). V lost 4 bases to trimming and J lost 1 base, with 10 bases between them. CDR3 size: 14 residues. The germline V gene has CDR1 MNHEY and CDR2 SMNVEV (reference sequence). The CDR3 here is CASSYSGFNYGYTF. CDR3 nucleotides: TGTGCCAGCAGTTACTCAGGGTTTAACTATGGCTACACCTTC.

In its sample, this clonotype was seen many times. The chain has TRBV6-5 and TRBJ1-2, with no clear D. Germline loops: CDR1 MNHEY, CDR2 SVGAGI. The CDR3 has 14 residues. Deletions cut 2 bases from V and 1 base from J, with 8 bases between. CDR3 nucleotides: TGTGCCAGCAGTTACGGGCCGCTTAACTATGGCTACACCTTC. It encodes CASSYGPLNYGYTF.